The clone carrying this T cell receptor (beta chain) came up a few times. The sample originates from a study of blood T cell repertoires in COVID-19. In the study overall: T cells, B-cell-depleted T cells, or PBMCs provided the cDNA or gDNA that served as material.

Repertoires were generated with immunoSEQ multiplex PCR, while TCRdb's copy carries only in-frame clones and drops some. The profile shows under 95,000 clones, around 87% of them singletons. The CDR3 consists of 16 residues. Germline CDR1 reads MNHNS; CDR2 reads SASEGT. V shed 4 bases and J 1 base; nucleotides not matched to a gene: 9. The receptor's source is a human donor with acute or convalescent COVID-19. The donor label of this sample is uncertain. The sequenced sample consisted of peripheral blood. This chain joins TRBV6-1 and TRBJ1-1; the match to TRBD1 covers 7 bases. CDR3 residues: CASSGSYGQANTEAFF. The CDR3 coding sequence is TGTGCCAGCAGTGGCTCTTACGGACAGGCGAACACTGAAGCTTTCTTT.